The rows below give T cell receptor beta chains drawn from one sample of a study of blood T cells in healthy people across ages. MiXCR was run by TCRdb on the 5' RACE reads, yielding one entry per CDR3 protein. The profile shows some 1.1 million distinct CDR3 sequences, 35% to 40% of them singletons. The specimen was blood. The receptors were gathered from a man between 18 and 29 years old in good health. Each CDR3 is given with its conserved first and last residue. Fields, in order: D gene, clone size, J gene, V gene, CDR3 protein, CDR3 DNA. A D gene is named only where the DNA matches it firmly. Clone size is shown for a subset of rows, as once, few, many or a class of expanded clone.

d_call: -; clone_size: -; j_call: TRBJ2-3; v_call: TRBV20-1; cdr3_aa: CSGRTSTDTQYF; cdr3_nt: TGCAGTGGAAGGACTAGCACAGATACGCAGTATTTT
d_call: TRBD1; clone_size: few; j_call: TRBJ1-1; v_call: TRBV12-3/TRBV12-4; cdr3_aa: CASSYTDRTEAFF; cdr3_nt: TGTGCCAGCAGTTACACGGACAGGACAGAAGCTTTCTTT
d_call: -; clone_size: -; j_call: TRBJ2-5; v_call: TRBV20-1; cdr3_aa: CSAREVADQETQYF; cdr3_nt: TGCAGTGCTAGAGAGGTTGCAGACCAAGAGACCCAGTACTTC
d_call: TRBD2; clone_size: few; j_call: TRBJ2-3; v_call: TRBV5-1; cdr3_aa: CASSPGLADLTDTQYF; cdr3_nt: TGCGCCAGCAGCCCGGGACTAGCGGACCTCACAGATACGCAGTATTTT
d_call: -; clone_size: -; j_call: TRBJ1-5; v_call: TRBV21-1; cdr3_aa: CASSYTTDREVGSDQPQHF; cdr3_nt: TGTGCCAGCAGCTACACAACCGACAGGGAAGTAGGGTCCGATCAGCCCCAGCATTTT
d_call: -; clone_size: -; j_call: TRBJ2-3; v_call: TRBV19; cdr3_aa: CASSTGQFTDTQYF; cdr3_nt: TGTGCCAGTAGTACCGGACAGTTCACAGATACGCAGTATTTT
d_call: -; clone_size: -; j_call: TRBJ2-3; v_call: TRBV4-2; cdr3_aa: CASSQESSFGTDTQYF; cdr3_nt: TGTGCCAGCAGCCAAGAATCTAGCTTTGGCACAGATACGCAGTATTTT
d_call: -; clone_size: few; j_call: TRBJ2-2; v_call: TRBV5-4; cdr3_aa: CASSTPQDPGELFF; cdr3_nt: TGTGCCAGCAGCACCCCCCAAGATCCCGGGGAGCTGTTTTTT
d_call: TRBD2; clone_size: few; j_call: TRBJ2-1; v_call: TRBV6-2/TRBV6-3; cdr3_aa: CAIHSGGTREQFF; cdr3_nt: TGTGCCATCCATAGCGGGGGAACGCGGGAGCAGTTCTTC
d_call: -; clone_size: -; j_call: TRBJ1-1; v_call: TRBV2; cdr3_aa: CASSVLDINVAEAFF; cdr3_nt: TGTGCCAGCAGTGTTCTCGATATTAATGTGGCTGAAGCTTTCTTT
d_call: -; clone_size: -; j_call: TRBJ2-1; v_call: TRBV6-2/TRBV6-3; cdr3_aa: CASSFGGAGHNEQFF; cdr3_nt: TGTGCCAGCAGTTTCGGCGGGGCAGGCCACAATGAGCAGTTCTTC
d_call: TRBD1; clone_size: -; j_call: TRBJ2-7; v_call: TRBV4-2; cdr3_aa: CASSQDLVQGAYSEQYF; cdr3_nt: TGTGCCAGCAGCCAAGATTTGGTCCAGGGGGCGTATAGTGAGCAGTACTTC
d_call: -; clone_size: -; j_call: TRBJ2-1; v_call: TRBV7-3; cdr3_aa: CASSLSSRVAPLYNEQFF; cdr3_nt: TGTGCCAGCAGCTTATCGTCGAGGGTCGCCCCCCTTTACAATGAGCAGTTCTTC
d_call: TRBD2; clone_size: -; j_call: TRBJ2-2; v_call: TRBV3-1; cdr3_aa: CASSQDASGGATGELFF; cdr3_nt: TGTGCCAGCAGCCAAGATGCGAGCGGGGGGGCCACCGGGGAGCTGTTTTTT
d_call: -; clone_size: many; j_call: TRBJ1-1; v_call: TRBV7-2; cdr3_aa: CASSSDMNTEAFF; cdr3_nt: TGTGCCAGCAGCTCCGATATGAACACTGAAGCTTTCTTT
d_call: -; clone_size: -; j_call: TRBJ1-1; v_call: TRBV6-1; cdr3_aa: CASSEPQDLNTEAFF; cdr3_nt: TGTGCCAGCAGTGAACCACAGGACCTTAACACTGAAGCTTTCTTT
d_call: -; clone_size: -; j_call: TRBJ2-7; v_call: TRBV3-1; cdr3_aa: CASSQVRRSYEQYF; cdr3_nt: TGTGCCAGCAGCCAAGTCAGGCGATCCTACGAGCAGTACTTC
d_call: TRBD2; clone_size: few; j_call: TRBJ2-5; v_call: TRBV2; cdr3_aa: CASSREVAGDNEQYF; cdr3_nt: TGTGCCAGCAGCCGGGAAGTAGCGGGAGACAATGAGCAGTACTTC
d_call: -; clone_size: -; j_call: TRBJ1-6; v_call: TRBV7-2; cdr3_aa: CASSLAGNYSPLHF; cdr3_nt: TGTGCCAGCAGCTTAGCCGGGAATTATTCACCCCTCCACTTT
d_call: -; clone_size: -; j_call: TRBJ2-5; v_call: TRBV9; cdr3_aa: CASSRTPDLGETQYF; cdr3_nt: TGTGCCAGCAGCCGAACTCCAGACCTTGGGGAGACCCAGTACTTC
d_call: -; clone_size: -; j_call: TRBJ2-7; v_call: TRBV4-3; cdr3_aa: CASSQDQGRYEQYF; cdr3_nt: TGCGCCAGCAGCCAAGATCAGGGGCGATACGAGCAGTACTTC
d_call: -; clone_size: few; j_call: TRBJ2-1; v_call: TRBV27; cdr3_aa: CAREPSGGGYCNEQFF; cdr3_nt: TGTGCCAGGGAGCCCTCTGGAGGGGGGTATTGCAATGAGCAGTTCTTC
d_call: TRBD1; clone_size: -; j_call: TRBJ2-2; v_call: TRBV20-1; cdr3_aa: CSAIPRDRNTGELFF; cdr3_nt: TGCAGTGCTATACCCCGGGACAGGAACACCGGGGAGCTGTTTTTT
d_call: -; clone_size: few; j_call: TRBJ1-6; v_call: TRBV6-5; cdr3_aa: CASSYYNSPLHF; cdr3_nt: TGTGCCAGCAGCTACTATAATTCACCCCTCCACTTT
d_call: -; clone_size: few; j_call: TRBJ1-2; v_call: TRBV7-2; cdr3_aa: CASSLALSRNSFGDGYTF; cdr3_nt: TGTGCCAGCAGCTTAGCGCTAAGCCGAAATTCCTTTGGGGATGGCTACACCTTC
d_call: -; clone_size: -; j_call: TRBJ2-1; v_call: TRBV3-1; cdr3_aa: CASSQDNRRRGGSYNEQFF; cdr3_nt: TGTGCCAGCAGCCAAGATAATAGGCGGCGGGGAGGCTCCTACAATGAGCAGTTCTTC
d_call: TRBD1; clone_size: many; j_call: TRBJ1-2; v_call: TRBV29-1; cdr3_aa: CSVTDRDGYTF; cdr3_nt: TGCAGCGTTACGGACAGGGATGGCTACACCTTC
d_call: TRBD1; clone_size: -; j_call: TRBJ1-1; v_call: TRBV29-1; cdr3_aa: CSTRTGTVSTEAFF; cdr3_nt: TGCAGCACCCGGACAGGGACCGTCAGCACTGAAGCTTTCTTT
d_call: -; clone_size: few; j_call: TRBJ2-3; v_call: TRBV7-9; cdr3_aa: CASSLAFGDTTTDTQYF; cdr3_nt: TGTGCCAGCAGCTTAGCATTTGGGGACACTACCACAGATACGCAGTATTTT
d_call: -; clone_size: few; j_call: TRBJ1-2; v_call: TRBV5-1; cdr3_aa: CASSLAGQVNYGYTF; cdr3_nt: TGCGCCAGCAGCTTGGCCGGCCAGGTGAACTATGGCTACACCTTC
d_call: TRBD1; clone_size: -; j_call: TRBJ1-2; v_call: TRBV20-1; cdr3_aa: CSASAPSRDSPGYGYTF; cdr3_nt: TGCAGTGCTAGTGCACCGTCTCGGGACAGTCCGGGCTATGGCTACACCTTC
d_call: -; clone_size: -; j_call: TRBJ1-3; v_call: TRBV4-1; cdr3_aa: CASSQRAGLRNTIYF; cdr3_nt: TGCGCCAGCAGCCAACGGGCAGGACTCAGAAACACCATATATTTT
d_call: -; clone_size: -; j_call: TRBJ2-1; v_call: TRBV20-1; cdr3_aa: CSTRFSSYNEQFF; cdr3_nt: TGCAGCACCAGATTTAGCTCCTACAATGAGCAGTTCTTC
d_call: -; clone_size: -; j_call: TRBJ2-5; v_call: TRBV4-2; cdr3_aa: CASSQEGRGRYNELYF; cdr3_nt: TGTGCCAGCAGCCAAGAGGGGCGGGGCCGCTACAATGAGCTGTACTTC
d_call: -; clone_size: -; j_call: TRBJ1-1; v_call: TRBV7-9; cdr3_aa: CASSPLRGAENTEAFF; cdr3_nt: TGTGCCAGCAGCCCCCTTCGGGGGGCGGAAAACACTGAAGCTTTCTTT
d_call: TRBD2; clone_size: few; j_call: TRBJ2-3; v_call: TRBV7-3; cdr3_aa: CASSTSGGPGMDTQYF; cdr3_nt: TGTGCCAGCAGCACTAGCGGGGGCCCCGGAATGGATACGCAGTATTTT
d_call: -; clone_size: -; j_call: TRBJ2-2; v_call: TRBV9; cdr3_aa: CASSSQGNTGELFF; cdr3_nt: TGTGCCAGCAGCTCCCAGGGGAACACCGGGGAGCTGTTTTTT
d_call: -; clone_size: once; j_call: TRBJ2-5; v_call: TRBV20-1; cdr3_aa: CSARDGAGEQYF; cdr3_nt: TGCAGTGCTAGAGATGGGGCGGGTGAGCAGTACTTC
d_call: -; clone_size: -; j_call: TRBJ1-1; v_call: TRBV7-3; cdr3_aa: CASSLMEGLTEAFF; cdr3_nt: TGTGCCAGCAGCTTAATGGAGGGACTAACTGAAGCTTTCTTT